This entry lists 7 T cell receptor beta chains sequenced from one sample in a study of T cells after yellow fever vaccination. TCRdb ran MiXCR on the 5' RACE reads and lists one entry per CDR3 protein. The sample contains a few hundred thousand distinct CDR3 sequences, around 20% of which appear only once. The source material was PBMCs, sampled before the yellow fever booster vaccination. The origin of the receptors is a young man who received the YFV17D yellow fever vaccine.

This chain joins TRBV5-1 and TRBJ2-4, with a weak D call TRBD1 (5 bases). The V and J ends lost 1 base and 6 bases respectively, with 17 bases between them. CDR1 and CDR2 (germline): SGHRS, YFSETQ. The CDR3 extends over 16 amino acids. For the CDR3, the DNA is TGCGCCAGCAGCTTGTCTGGGGCCAATTTGGGAAACATTCAGTACTTC. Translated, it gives CASSLSGANLGNIQYF.

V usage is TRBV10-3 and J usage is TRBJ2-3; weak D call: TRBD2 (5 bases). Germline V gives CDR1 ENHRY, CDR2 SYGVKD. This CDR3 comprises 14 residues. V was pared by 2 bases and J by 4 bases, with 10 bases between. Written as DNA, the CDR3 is TGTGCCATCAGTGAGCCAGCGGAATCAGATACGCAGTATTTT. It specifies CAISEPAESDTQYF.

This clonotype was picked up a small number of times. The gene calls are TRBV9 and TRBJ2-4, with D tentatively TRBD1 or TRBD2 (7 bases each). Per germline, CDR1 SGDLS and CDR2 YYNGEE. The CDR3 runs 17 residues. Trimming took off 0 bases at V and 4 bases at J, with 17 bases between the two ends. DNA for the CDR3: TGTGCCAGCAGCGTAGAACCAGGGGGGGGCCCGAAAAACATTCAGTACTTC. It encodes CASSVEPGGGPKNIQYF.

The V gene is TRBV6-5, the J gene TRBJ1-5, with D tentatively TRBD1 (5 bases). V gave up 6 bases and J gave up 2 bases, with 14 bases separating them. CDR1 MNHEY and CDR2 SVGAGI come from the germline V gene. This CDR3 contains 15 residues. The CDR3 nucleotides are TGTGCCAGCAGCCACGGGGCAGGTGGCAATCAGCCCCAGCATTTT. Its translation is CASSHGAGGNQPQHF.

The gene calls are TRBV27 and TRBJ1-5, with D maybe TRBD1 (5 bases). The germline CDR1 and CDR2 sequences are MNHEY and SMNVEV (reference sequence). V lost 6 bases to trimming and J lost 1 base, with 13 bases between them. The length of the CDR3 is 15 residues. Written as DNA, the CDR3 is TGTGCCAGCAGCTCCCGTTGGGGGAGCAATCAGCCCCAGCATTTT. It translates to CASSSRWGSNQPQHF.

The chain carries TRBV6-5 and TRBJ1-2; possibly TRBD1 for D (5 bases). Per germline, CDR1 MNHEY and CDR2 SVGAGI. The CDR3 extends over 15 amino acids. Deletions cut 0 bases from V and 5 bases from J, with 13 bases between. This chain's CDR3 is CASSYSMQGRYGYTF. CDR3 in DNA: TGTGCCAGCAGTTACTCGATGCAGGGAAGGTATGGCTACACCTTC.

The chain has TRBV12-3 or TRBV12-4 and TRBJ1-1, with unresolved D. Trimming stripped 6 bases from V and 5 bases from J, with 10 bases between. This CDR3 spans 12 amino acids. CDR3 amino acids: CASSQTRTEAFF. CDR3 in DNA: TGTGCCAGCAGCCAGACACGAACTGAAGCTTTCTTT.